This T cell receptor beta chain appears in the sequencing data of a study of blood T cell repertoires in COVID-19. Per the original data handling: Reference gene primer amplification yielded estimated nucleated cell counts. The assay was immunoSEQ multiplex PCR, and TCRdb's table has in-frame clones only and misses some. The V and J calls and clone size are taken from that table; D and trimming were inferred from the DNA. This sample has some 260,000 clones, with under 85% found just once. This clone occurred once. The CDR3 runs 14 residues. Germline-derived CDR1 and CDR2 are SGHAT and FQNNGV. V dropped 5 bases and J dropped 5; count of bases not matched to a gene: 7.

The clonotype originates from a woman aged 40-49 years with active or convalescent COVID-19. The chain has TRBV11-2 and TRBJ2-5, with 8 bases matching TRBD2. The material sequenced was peripheral blood. The CDR3 reads CASSNRGGLETQYF. As DNA, the CDR3 is TGTGCCAGCAGCAATCGGGGGGGCCTGGAGACCCAGTACTTC.